This T cell receptor beta chain was captured in a study of blood T cells in healthy people across ages. The CDR3 extends over 14 amino acids. V was clipped by 1 base and J by 7 bases, with 10 bases between them. Germline assignment: CDR1 LGHNA and CDR2 YSLEER. Together with a sample-barcoded 5' primer, a J-beta primer mix was included in a second PCR lasting 7 to 11 cycles. MiXCR, applied by TCRdb to the 5' RACE reads, yields one record per CDR3 protein. In the table there are more than 650,000 distinct CDR3 sequences, 22% of which are singletons. Sequencing was carried out using blood. The TCR comes from a man between 70 and 80 years old in good health. This chain connects TRBV4-3 to TRBJ2-2; D gene ambiguous. CDR3 sequence (DNA): TGCGCCAGCAGCCAAGCTGGCTACGGCGGGGAGCTGTTTTTT. Translated: CASSQAGYGGELFF.